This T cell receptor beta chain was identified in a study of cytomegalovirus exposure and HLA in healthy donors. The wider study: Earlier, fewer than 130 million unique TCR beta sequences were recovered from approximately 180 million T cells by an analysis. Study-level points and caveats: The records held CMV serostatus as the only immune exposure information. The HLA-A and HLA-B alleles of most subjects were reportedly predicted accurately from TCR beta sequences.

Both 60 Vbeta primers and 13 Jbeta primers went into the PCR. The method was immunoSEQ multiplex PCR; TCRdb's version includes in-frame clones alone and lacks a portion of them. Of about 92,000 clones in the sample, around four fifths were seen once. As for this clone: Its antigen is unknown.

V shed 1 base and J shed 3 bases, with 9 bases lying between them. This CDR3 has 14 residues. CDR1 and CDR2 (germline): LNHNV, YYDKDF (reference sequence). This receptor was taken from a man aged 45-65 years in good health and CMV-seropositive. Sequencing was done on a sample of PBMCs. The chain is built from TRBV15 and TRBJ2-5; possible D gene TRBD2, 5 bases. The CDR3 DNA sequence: TGTGCCACCAGCAGAGGGACCGGGGAAGAGACCCAGTACTTC. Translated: CATSRGTGEETQYF.